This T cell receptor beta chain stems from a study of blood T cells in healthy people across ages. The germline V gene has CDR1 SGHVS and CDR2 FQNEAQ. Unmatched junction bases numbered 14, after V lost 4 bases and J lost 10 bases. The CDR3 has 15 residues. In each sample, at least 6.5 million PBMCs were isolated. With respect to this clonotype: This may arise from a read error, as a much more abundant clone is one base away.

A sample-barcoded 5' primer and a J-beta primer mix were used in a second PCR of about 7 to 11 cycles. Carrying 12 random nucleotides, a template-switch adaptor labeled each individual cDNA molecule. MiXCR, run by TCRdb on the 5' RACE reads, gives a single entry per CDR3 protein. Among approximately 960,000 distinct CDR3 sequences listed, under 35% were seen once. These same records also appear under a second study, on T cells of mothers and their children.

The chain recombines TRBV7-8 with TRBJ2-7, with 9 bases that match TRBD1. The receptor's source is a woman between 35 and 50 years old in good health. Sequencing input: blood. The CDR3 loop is CASSSQGAQQEIQYF. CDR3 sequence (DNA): TGTGCCAGCAGCTCACAGGGGGCTCAGCAAGAGATCCAGTACTTC. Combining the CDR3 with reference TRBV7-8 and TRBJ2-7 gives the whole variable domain GAGVSQSPRYKVAKRGQDVALRCDPISGHVSLFWYQQALGQGPEFLTYFQNEAQLDKSGLPSDRFFAERPEGSVSTLKIQRTQQEDSAVYLCASSSQGAQQEIQYFGPGTRLTVT.